The 16 T cell receptor beta chains in this list originate from one sample, sequenced in a study of T cells in Graves' hyperthyroidism and ophthalmopathy. TCR beta CDR3 sequences were amplified from RNA transcripts. The study used the HTBI primer set for a first-round RT-PCR of the TCR CDR3. TCRdb called the multiplex PCR reads again in MiXCR, with one record for every CDR3 protein. The table has 500,000 to 600,000 distinct CDR3 sequences, about 20% seen once; the top ten hold roughly 44%. The sequenced material came from blood. All receptors come from a man aged 40-50 years with Graves' ophthalmopathy.

There are many counts of this clonotype. For the CDR3, the DNA is TGCGCCAGCAGTCCCGACAGGGGTGGGAACACTGAAGCTTTCTTT. This translates into CASSPDRGGNTEAFF. This rearrangement joins TRBV5-1 to TRBJ1-1; 8 nucleotides align to TRBD1. V shed 5 bases, J shed 1 base, and the junction held 7 bases outside the gene matches. The CDR3 covers 15 residues. In germline, CDR1 is SGHRS, CDR2 YFSETQ.

The chain couples TRBV13 to TRBJ1-1, with unresolved D. The CDR3 contains 14 residues. Germline CDR1 PRHDT, CDR2 FYEKMQ (reference sequence). Trimming took off 0 bases at V and 4 bases at J, with 9 bases between the two ends. The CDR3 is CASSLGEIGTEAFF. The CDR3, as DNA: TGTGCCAGCAGCTTAGGCGAAATCGGCACTGAAGCTTTCTTT.

A remark on this clonotype: A much more abundant neighbour one base away suggests this may be a read error. The V call is TRBV3-1, the J call TRBJ2-3; no definite D call. Germline assignment: CDR1 LGHDT and CDR2 YNNKEL (reference sequence). The V and J ends lost 4 bases and 1 base respectively, with 9 bases between them. The CDR3 has 14 residues. The CDR3 loop is CASSPSVCTDTQYF. CDR3 sequence (DNA): TGTGCCAGCAGCCCGTCTGTATGCACAGATACGCAGTATTTT.

This clonotype was counted ten times or more. The gene calls are TRBV5-1 and TRBJ2-1; D gene uncertain. The ends were cut back, 4 bases at V and 0 bases at J, with 11 bases in the middle. The CDR3 length is 15 residues. In germline, CDR1 is SGHRS, CDR2 YFSETQ. CDR3 region: CASSGIHSSYNEQFF. CDR3 nucleotides: TGCGCCAGCAGCGGAATACATAGCTCCTACAATGAGCAGTTCTTC.

In this sample, this clonotype turned up many times. The chain combines TRBV7-6 with TRBJ2-5; 12 nucleotides match TRBD2. V lost 4 bases to trimming and J lost 5 bases; unmatched junction nucleotides: 8. CDR1 is SGHVS, CDR2 FNYEAQ, per germline. This CDR3 is 16 amino acids long. The CDR3 protein is CASSSTTGLAGETQYF. The CDR3 DNA follows: TGTGCCAGCAGCTCCACTACCGGACTAGCGGGGGAGACCCAGTACTTC.

The chain carries TRBV12-3 or TRBV12-4 and TRBJ2-1; the match to TRBD2 covers 9 bases. Unmatched junction bases numbered 2, after V lost 3 bases and J lost 2 bases. This CDR3 comprises 15 residues. CDR3 sequence: CASSFASGAYNEQFF. In nucleotides, the CDR3 is TGTGCCAGCAGTTTCGCTAGCGGGGCCTACAATGAGCAGTTCTTC.

The table lists this clonotype with a few counts. The chain is built from TRBV15 and TRBJ2-3; perhaps TRBD2 as D (5 bases). V gave up 0 bases and J gave up 0 bases, with 7 bases separating them. Germline lookup yields CDR1 LNHNV and CDR2 YYDKDF (reference sequence). The CDR3 extends over 15 amino acids. Here the CDR3 reads CATSREGGSTDTQYF. CDR3 in DNA: TGTGCCACCAGCAGAGAGGGCGGGAGCACAGATACGCAGTATTTT. The whole variable domain, filled in from reference TRBV15 and TRBJ2-3, reads DAMVIQNPRYQVTQFGKPVTLSCSQTLNHNVMYWYQQKSSQAPKLLFHYYDKDFNNEADTPDNFQSRRPNTSFCFLDIRSPGLGDTAMYLCATSREGGSTDTQYFGPGTRLTVL.

The CDR3 loop is CASSGGFANYGYTF. CDR3 in DNA: TGTGCCAGCAGTGGAGGTTTTGCTAACTATGGCTACACCTTC. The V gene is TRBV2, the J gene TRBJ1-2; no clear D gene. The CDR3 is 14 residues long. V dropped 4 bases and J dropped 0 bases, with 9 bases sitting between them. Germline CDR1 is SNHLY and CDR2 is FYNNEI.

This clonotype was seen at least ten times. The chain has TRBV30 and TRBJ2-1, with 7 bases that match TRBD1. This CDR3 region has 12 residues. V gave up 1 base and J gave up 6 bases; unmatched junction bases: 0. Germline V gene lookup returns CDR1 GTSNPN and CDR2 SVGIG (reference sequence). The CDR3 DNA reads as TGTGCCTGGAGTGACAGGGGCAATGAGCAGTTCTTC. This sequence encodes CAWSDRGNEQFF.

The chain recombines TRBV12-3 or TRBV12-4 with TRBJ2-5; possible D gene TRBD1, 6 bases. The CDR3 extends over 14 amino acids. The V end was cut by 3 bases, the J end by 4 bases, with 12 bases between. The chain's CDR3 is CASSFGAGVETQYF. The CDR3 region has the DNA TGTGCCAGCAGTTTCGGGGCAGGGGTAGAGACCCAGTACTTC.

This clonotype was seen more than once but under ten times. The chain combines TRBV30 with TRBJ1-2, with unresolved D. V was cut by 3 bases and J by 10 bases, with 15 bases left in between. This CDR3 is 12 amino acids long. Germline V lookup: CDR1 GTSNPN, CDR2 SVGIG (reference sequence). CDR3: CAWSQEINLYTF. CDR3 DNA sequence: TGTGCCTGGAGCCAGGAGATTAACCTCTACACCTTC.

This clonotype was observed at least ten times. The chain links TRBV7-2 to TRBJ1-2; 7 bases are a match to TRBD1. The ends lost 4 bases at V and 3 bases at J; junction bases unmatched: 5. The CDR3 length is 14 residues. Per the germline V gene, CDR1 is SGHTA and CDR2 is FQGNSA. The CDR3 loop reads CASSSSGTDYGYTF. For the CDR3, the DNA is TGTGCCAGCAGCTCATCCGGGACAGACTATGGCTACACCTTC.

The chain recombines TRBV5-1 with TRBJ2-5, with D maybe TRBD2 (5 bases). The V end was cut by 0 bases, the J end by 5 bases, with 14 bases between. This CDR3 has 15 amino acids. Germline V gene sequence: CDR1 SGHRS, CDR2 YFSETQ. This CDR3 reads CASSLGSLGKETQYF. The CDR3, as DNA: TGCGCCAGCAGCTTGGGGTCACTAGGGAAGGAGACCCAGTACTTC.

This clonotype occurred a few times. V is TRBV12-3 or TRBV12-4 and J is TRBJ2-7, with a tentative D call TRBD2 (6 bases). V lost 9 bases and J 6 bases, leaving 21 bases between the germline ends. The CDR3 extends over 14 amino acids. In DNA, the CDR3 is TGTGCCAGTCACCCCACCGGGGGTTGGGGCGAGCAGTACTTC. Translated: CASHPTGGWGEQYF.

The chain combines TRBV7-2 with TRBJ2-7; no firm D call. V shed 4 bases and J shed 5 bases, with 21 bases lying between them. The CDR3 extends over 16 amino acids. CDR1 SGHTA and CDR2 FQGNSA come from the germline V gene. The CDR3 region is CASSSNLIRRDNEQYF. Here the CDR3 DNA reads TGTGCCAGCAGCTCAAACCTTATTAGGCGCGATAACGAGCAGTACTTC.

This clonotype was counted only a few times. The J gene is TRBJ1-4, the V gene TRBV5-5, with D perhaps TRBD1 (5 bases). V lost 3 bases and J 8 bases, leaving 17 bases between the germline ends. This CDR3 region has 15 residues. Germline-derived CDR1 and CDR2 are SGHKS and YYEKEE (reference sequence). CDR3 loop: CASSYGGALREKLFF. The CDR3 DNA reads TGTGCCAGCAGCTATGGAGGGGCCCTGAGGGAAAAACTGTTTTTT.